This T cell receptor (beta chain) was retrieved from a study of Ad26.COV2.S vaccination and SARS-CoV-2 variants. Overall study results and limits: The TCR breadth and depth analyses may have produced an underestimate of total T cell responses.

Treatment in this sample: over 15 received Ad26.COV2.S at low or high dose, single or two shots; 5 received placebo; per-sample allocation not given. Sampling took place 63 days after the first vaccine or placebo injection. The donor was a Boston adult aged 18-55 years. Profiling relied on immunoSEQ multiplex PCR, and the TCRdb table lists in-frame clones only, not all of them. The profile shows about 480,000 clones, around nine tenths of them singletons. Trimming took 0 bases from V and 1 from J, leaving 4 bases between them. Per germline, CDR1 GTSNPN and CDR2 SVGIG (reference sequence). The length of the CDR3 is 13 residues. Concerning this clone itself: No antigen is known for it. This sample also contains other DNA sequences that code for the same CDR3.

The source material was peripheral blood, sampled in a trial of Ad26.COV2.S vaccine versus placebo. The chain uses TRBV30 and TRBJ1-5; D not resolved. This receptor was taken from a person aged 18-65 years who received the Ad26.COV2.S COVID-19 vaccine or a placebo. The CDR3 nucleotides are TGTGCCTGGAGTGTCGCAAGCAATCAGCCCCAGCATTTT. This sequence encodes CAWSVASNQPQHF.